The next 16 T cell receptor beta chains were all read from a single sample in a study of immune heterogeneity within non-small cell lung tumors. TCR beta CDR3 amplification used multiplex PCR with 32 V and 13 J primers. One entry per CDR3 protein results from TCRdb running MiXCR on the multiplex PCR reads. The data contain over 25,000 distinct CDR3 sequences, around 30% of them singletons. The template for each sample was around 540 ng of genomic DNA, which had been extracted from bulk tumor tissue. Multiple biopsies spaced far apart were taken from each primary tumor during surgery. Patients with untreated, newly diagnosed non-small cell lung cancer underwent curative surgery. Sequencing used lung tumor tissue. The receptors come from a man aged 40-49 years with non-small cell lung cancer.

This clonotype was picked up a small number of times. The chain joins TRBV12-3 or TRBV12-4 to TRBJ2-1; the match to TRBD2 covers 9 bases. V lost 3 bases, J lost 6 bases, and 3 bases stayed unmatched. This CDR3 is built from 14 residues. The CDR3: CASSFSGRSNEQFF. The CDR3 bases are TGTGCCAGCAGTTTTAGCGGGAGAAGCAATGAGCAGTTCTTC.

In its sample, this clonotype was seen a few times. V is TRBV12-3 or TRBV12-4 and J is TRBJ2-3, with TRBD2 matching over 16 bases. The CDR3 consists of 18 residues. Losses at the gene ends were 2 bases for V and 4 bases for J; bases not matched to a gene: 6. The CDR3 coding sequence is TGTGCCAGCAGTTTAAGTGGGACTAGCGGGAGGGGGGCAGATACGCAGTATTTT. It encodes CASSLSGTSGRGADTQYF.

This clonotype was detected many times. The chain joins TRBV15 to TRBJ2-7; the D is unclear. The CDR3 contains 12 residues. Germline values: CDR1 LNHNV, CDR2 YYDKDF (reference sequence). Trimming cost V 0 bases and J 3 bases, with 3 bases left between them. CDR3 bases: TGTGCCACCAGCAGAGAGGGCTACGAGCAGTACTTC. Its protein product is CATSREGYEQYF. The full variable domain, its missing parts supplied by reference TRBV15 and TRBJ2-7, is DAMVIQNPRYQVTQFGKPVTLSCSQTLNHNVMYWYQQKSSQAPKLLFHYYDKDFNNEADTPDNFQSRRPNTSFCFLDIRSPGLGDTAMYLCATSREGYEQYFGPGTRLTVT.

Of note for this clonotype: A much more abundant neighbour one base away suggests this may be a read error. The V and J genes are TRBV24-1 and TRBJ1-2; 8 nucleotides match TRBD1. Trimming removed 2 bases from V and 7 bases from J; junction bases left unmatched: 8. The CDR3 runs to 15 residues. The germline V gene has CDR1 KGHDR and CDR2 SFDVKD. The CDR3 protein is CATSDSRTGSGGYTF. The CDR3 DNA reads TGTGCCACCAGTGATTCCCGGACAGGGTCGGGTGGCTACACCTTC.

With regard to this clonotype: Germline and junction disagree at one end, which may indicate a read error. The gene calls are TRBV19 and TRBJ2-1; D not certain. The CDR3 runs to 14 residues. Germline assignment: CDR1 LNHDA and CDR2 SQIVND (reference sequence). The CDR3 DNA sequence: TGTGCCAGTAGTATCCAGTACTCCCACAATGAGCAGTTCTTC. Protein sequence: CASSIQYSHNEQFF. Complete variable domain (other parts from reference TRBV19 and TRBJ2-1): DGGITQSPKYLFRKEGQNVTLSCEQNLNHDAMYWYRQDPGQGLRLIYYSQIVNDFQKGDIAEGYSVSREKKESFPLTVTSAQKNPTAFYLCASSIQYSHNEQFFGPGTRLTVL.

To note about this clonotype: A clone one base away is much larger, so this may be a read error. V gene TRBV7-9 combines with J gene TRBJ2-7, with D perhaps TRBD2 (5 bases). This CDR3 is 15 amino acids long. V shed 5 bases and J shed 2 bases, with 16 bases lying between them. Germline CDR1 is SEHNR and CDR2 is FQNEAQ (reference sequence). In nucleotides, the CDR3 is TGTGCCAGCAGCCCTTGGGGTACCGGGACCTACGAGCAGTACTTC. Translation: CASSPWGTGTYEQYF.

Concerning this clonotype: One base away lies a much larger clone, so this may be a sequencing read error. The rearrangement links TRBV6-2 or TRBV6-3 to TRBJ1-2, with 7 positions matching TRBD1. This CDR3 comprises 14 residues. Germline V gene lookup returns CDR1 MNHEY and CDR2 SVGEGT. In nucleotides, the CDR3 is TGTGCCAGCAGTTACCGGGACAGTAACTATGGCAACACCTTC. Its translation: CASSYRDSNYGNTF.

Within the sample, this clonotype is medium-sized (0.01 to 0.1%). V usage is TRBV3-1 and J usage is TRBJ1-2; tentatively, D is TRBD1 (5 bases). Trimming took off 3 bases at V and 8 bases at J, with 10 bases between the two ends. The germline gives CDR1 LGHDT, CDR2 YNNKEL (reference sequence). The CDR3 has 12 residues. CDR3 protein: CASSHGTAGYTF. The CDR3 DNA reads as TGTGCCAGCAGCCATGGGACTGCAGGCTACACCTTC.

This clonotype was recorded at least ten times. This chain links TRBV7-9 with TRBJ2-5; 15 bases are shared with TRBD2. The length of the CDR3 is 18 residues. The V segment lost 5 bases and the J segment 5 bases; nucleotides outside the gene matches: 12. CDR1 SEHNR and CDR2 FQNEAQ come from the germline V gene (reference sequence). CDR3 in DNA: TGTGCCAGCAGCCCTCCCGGACTAGCGGGAGGGCCAGGGGAGACCCAGTACTTC. It specifies CASSPPGLAGGPGETQYF.

This clonotype has ten or more counts. V gene TRBV7-9 combines with J gene TRBJ2-3, with D perhaps matching TRBD2 (5 bases). Per germline, CDR1 SEHNR and CDR2 FQNEAQ (reference sequence). CDR3 length: 15 amino acids. V gave up 5 bases and J gave up 2 bases, with 14 bases separating them. As DNA, the CDR3 is TGTGCCAGCAGCCCCTTTGGGGAGCCCACAGATACGCAGTATTTT. Translated: CASSPFGEPTDTQYF.

This clonotype has just a few counts. The rearrangement uses TRBV3-1 and TRBJ2-1; D gene ambiguous. The CDR3 sequence is 13 residues long. Germline V gene data show CDR1 as LGHDT and CDR2 as YNNKEL (reference sequence). V shed 1 base and J shed 15 bases, with 16 bases lying between them. In nucleotides, the CDR3 is TGTGCCAGCAGCCAAGCTGGGTCCTTACCTGGGTTCTTC. It codes for CASSQAGSLPGFF.

Comment on this clonotype: It may be a read error: a sequence one base away is much more abundant. This chain joins TRBV7-9 and TRBJ2-7; 9 bases are a match to TRBD2. The length of the CDR3 is 14 residues. Germline CDR1 and CDR2: SEHNR and FQNEAQ (reference sequence). CDR3: CVSAGSSGTYEQYF. CDR3 nucleotides: TGTGTCAGCGCGGGGTCTAGCGGGACTTACGAGCAGTACTTC.

This clonotype showed up many times. The V gene is TRBV19, the J gene TRBJ1-5; 7 bases line up with TRBD1. The V gene's germline CDR1 is LNHDA and CDR2 SQIVND (reference sequence). The CDR3 has 13 residues. Trimming cost V 10 bases and J 3 bases; bases outside gene matches: 6. The CDR3 DNA reads TGTGCCACCCGGGGACAGAACAATCAGCCCCAGCATTTT. This translates into CATRGQNNQPQHF.

This clonotype was seen a handful of times. The V and J genes are TRBV6-2 or TRBV6-3 and TRBJ2-7, with 8 bases aligning to TRBD1. Losses at the gene ends were 2 bases for V and 3 bases for J; bases not matched to a gene: 6. This CDR3 region has 15 residues. Germline assignment: CDR1 MNHEY and CDR2 SVGEGT. CDR3 sequence (DNA): TGTGCCAGCAGTTACCAGGCAGGGGGCCTCTACGAGCAGTACTTC. This sequence encodes CASSYQAGGLYEQYF.

Comments on this clonotype: A much larger clone differs by one base, so this may be a read error. The gene calls are TRBV6-9 and TRBJ2-5, with 9 bases lining up with TRBD2. This CDR3 is 15 amino acids long. From germline, CDR1 is MNHGY and CDR2 SVAAGI. In nucleotides, the CDR3 is TGTGCCAGCAGTTACGCGGGAGGGTCCCAAGCGACCCAGTACTTC. This translates into CASSYAGGSQATQYF.

This clonotype showed up many times. The rearrangement links TRBV27 to TRBJ2-7; TRBD1 agrees at 7 bases. J was trimmed by 3 bases and V by 3 bases; bases with no gene match: 5. This CDR3 comprises 14 residues. CDR1 and CDR2 from the germline V gene are MNHEY and SMNVEV (reference sequence). The CDR3, as DNA: TGTGCCAGCAGTTTTGACAGGGTTGGCTACGAGCAGTACTTC. Translation gives CASSFDRVGYEQYF.